Below, 16 T cell receptor beta chains from the same sample are listed, as sequenced in a study of T cell repertoires in ileal Crohn's disease. Only in-frame clones appear in the TCRdb table, and some are missing; sequencing was by immunoSEQ multiplex PCR. The data show 6,600 or so clones, 74% seen once. The time point was: proximal margin of the surgical specimen (macroscopically non-inflamed). Input material: ileal tissue. Receptors were obtained from an adult with Crohn's disease.

As for this clone: Different DNA sequences within this sample yield the same CDR3. V is TRBV2 and J is TRBJ2-7, with D possibly being TRBD1 (5 bases). V lost 7 bases to trimming and J lost 3 bases, with 13 bases between them. CDR1 SNHLY and CDR2 FYNNEI come from the germline V gene. The CDR3 consists of 13 residues. The CDR3 sequence: CASKGRIYYEQYF. DNA of the CDR3: TGTGCCAGCAAGGGGCGGATTTACTACGAGCAGTACTTC.

The chain couples TRBV28 to TRBJ2-7; the D is unclear. There are 16 residues in the CDR3. V was pared by 0 bases and J by 4 bases, with 16 bases between. Germline CDR1 reads MDHEN; CDR2 reads SYDVKM. The DNA of the CDR3 is TGTGCCAGCAGTTTATGGGGCCACAATGGACGATACGAGCAGTACTTC. It specifies CASSLWGHNGRYEQYF.

This clone occurred a few times. The gene calls are TRBV4-1 and TRBJ1-5; D ambiguous. V was shortened by 0 bases and J by 3 bases, with 12 bases between the two germline ends. Germline V CDR1 and CDR2: MGHRA, YSYEKL. The CDR3 length is 16 residues. CDR3 residues: CASSQDSGYANQPQHF. In DNA, the CDR3 is TGCGCCAGCAGCCAAGATTCCGGGTACGCCAATCAGCCCCAGCATTTT.

This clone was seen only a few times. This chain links TRBV27 with TRBJ1-1; 12 nucleotides line up with TRBD1. The CDR3 has 16 amino acids. V shed 0 bases, J shed 3 bases, and the junction held 2 bases outside the gene matches. The germline gives CDR1 MNHEY, CDR2 SMNVEV (reference sequence). The CDR3: CASSLSGTGGYTEAFF. As DNA, the CDR3 is TGTGCCAGCAGTTTATCCGGGACAGGGGGCTACACTGAAGCTTTCTTT.

This clone came up a few times. This chain joins TRBV27 and TRBJ2-1; D is ambiguous. The germline V and J ends were trimmed by 5 bases and 1 base, with 3 bases remaining between them. This CDR3 contains 12 residues. Germline assignment: CDR1 MNHEY and CDR2 SMNVEV (reference sequence). CDR3 sequence (DNA): TGTGCCAGCAGTCTTTCCTACAATGAGCAGTTCTTC. Residues: CASSLSYNEQFF.

This clone is categorized as medium-sized. The CDR3 DNA reads TGTGCCAGCAGCAGTAAGGGGCAGGGCTATGGCTACACCTTC. Protein: CASSSKGQGYGYTF. This rearrangement joins TRBV9 to TRBJ1-2; D is perhaps TRBD1 (5 bases). Per the germline V gene, CDR1 is SGDLS and CDR2 is YYNGEE. The length of the CDR3 is 14 residues. With 4 bases removed from V and 4 bases from J, the gap between germline ends came to 14 bases. The full variable domain, completed using reference TRBV9 and TRBJ1-2, is DSGVTQTPKHLITATGQRVTLRCSPRSGDLSVYWYQQSLDQGLQFLIQYYNGEERAKGNILERFSAQQFPDLHSELNLSSLELGDSALYFCASSSKGQGYGYTFGSGTRLTVV.

The rearrangement links TRBV7-8 to TRBJ2-3; D may be TRBD1 (6 bases). Germline CDR1 SGHVS, CDR2 FQNEAQ. This CDR3 comprises 12 residues. Trimming pared 5 bases from V and 4 bases from J, leaving 7 bases between. CDR3 sequence reads: CASSQGSDTQYF. The CDR3 DNA is TGTGCCAGCAGCCAGGGGTCAGATACGCAGTATTTT.

The chain uses TRBV4-3 and TRBJ2-6; perhaps D is TRBD1 or TRBD2 (5 bases each). Germline V gene sequence: CDR1 LGHNA, CDR2 YSLEER. This CDR3 spans 18 amino acids. Trimming left V 1 base short and J 0 bases short, with 13 bases between. The CDR3 sequence is CASSQGGFFSSGANVLTF. The CDR3 bases are TGCGCCAGCAGCCAAGGGGGGTTCTTTAGCTCTGGGGCCAACGTCCTGACTTTC.

The chain recombines TRBV7-3 with TRBJ2-1; maybe TRBD1 (5 bases). CDR3 length: 15 amino acids. The germline V gene has CDR1 SGHTA and CDR2 FQGTGA. The V end lost 2 bases, the J end lost 3 bases, and 11 bases lay between the germline ends. The CDR3: CASSLGPTDYNEQFF. The CDR3 DNA sequence: TGTGCCAGCAGCTTAGGTCCGACAGACTACAATGAGCAGTTCTTC.

The gene calls are TRBV9 and TRBJ1-1; D not resolved. The germline CDR1 and CDR2 sequences are SGDLS and YYNGEE. The V end was cut by 4 bases, the J end by 1 base, with 14 bases between. The CDR3 contains 15 residues. CDR3 coding DNA: TGTGCCAGCAGCCTCGGAGTAGGAAAGAACACTGAAGCTTTCTTT. This codes for CASSLGVGKNTEAFF.

Details on this clone: The sample carries other DNA sequences with the same CDR3. The chain combines TRBV12-5 with TRBJ1-2; 7 bases agree with TRBD1. The germline CDR1 and CDR2 sequences are LGHNT and FRNRAP. This CDR3 has 13 residues. Losses at the gene ends were 4 bases for V and 3 bases for J; bases not matched to a gene: 2. The DNA for the CDR3 is TGTGCTAGTGGTTCAGGGGGTTACTATGGCTACACCTTC. Translation gives CASGSGGYYGYTF.

J is TRBJ2-1 and V is TRBV4-3, with 14 bases identical to TRBD2. The germline V gene has CDR1 LGHNA and CDR2 YSLEER. The CDR3 totals 15 residues. V trimming: 3 bases; J trimming: 7 bases; junction bases outside the gene matches: 2. CDR3 DNA sequence: TGCGCCAGCAGCCAGAGACTAGCGGGAGGGAATGAGCAGTTCTTC. Protein sequence: CASSQRLAGGNEQFF.

The CDR3 nucleotides read TGTGCCAGCAGCCCCGGGGGGGTGGATGAAGCTTTCTTT. This gives the protein CASSPGGVDEAFF. This chain links TRBV9 with TRBJ1-1; tentatively, D is TRBD1 (5 bases). V gave up 4 bases and J gave up 7 bases, with 14 bases separating them. The CDR3 runs 13 residues. Per the germline V gene, CDR1 is SGDLS and CDR2 is YYNGEE. Full variable domain (missing parts from reference TRBV9 and TRBJ1-1): DSGVTQTPKHLITATGQRVTLRCSPRSGDLSVYWYQQSLDQGLQFLIQYYNGEERAKGNILERFSAQQFPDLHSELNLSSLELGDSALYFCASSPGGVDEAFFGQGTRLTVV.

Worth noting for this clone: Other DNA sequences in this specimen translate into the identical CDR3. This chain joins TRBV5-5 and TRBJ2-7; D is unclear. Trimming removed 5 bases from V and 3 bases from J, with 18 bases in between. The V gene's germline CDR1 is SGHKS and CDR2 YYEKEE (reference sequence). This CDR3 has 15 residues. The CDR3 loop reads CASRPMGFAGYEQYF. The CDR3 nucleotides read TGTGCCAGCAGGCCGATGGGATTCGCAGGCTACGAGCAGTACTTC. Combining the CDR3 with reference TRBV5-5 and TRBJ2-7 gives the whole variable domain DAGVTQSPTHLIKTRGQQVTLRCSPISGHKSVSWYQQVLGQGPQFIFQYYEKEERGRGNFPDRFSARQFPNYSSELNVNALLLGDSALYLCASRPMGFAGYEQYFGPGTRLTVT.

This clone occurred a few times. The chain joins TRBV7-8 to TRBJ2-7; TRBD1 matches 7 bases. Per germline, CDR1 SGHVS and CDR2 FQNEAQ. CDR3 length: 15 amino acids. The V gene end was trimmed by 6 bases and the J gene end by 4 bases; junction bases not matched to a gene: 12. CDR3: CASSSGQVGSYEQYF. The CDR3 DNA reads as TGTGCCAGCAGTTCCGGACAGGTTGGCTCGTACGAGCAGTACTTC.

This clone was recorded only once. The V gene is TRBV18, the J gene TRBJ1-1; 7 nucleotides line up with TRBD1. The CDR3 has 12 amino acids. Germline trimming cut 3 bases from V and 8 bases from J; bases unmatched to any gene: 3. CDR1 is KGHSH, CDR2 LQKENI, per germline. Here the CDR3 DNA reads TGTGCCAGCTCACCGAGGACAGGAGAAGCTTTCTTT. This encodes CASSPRTGEAFF.